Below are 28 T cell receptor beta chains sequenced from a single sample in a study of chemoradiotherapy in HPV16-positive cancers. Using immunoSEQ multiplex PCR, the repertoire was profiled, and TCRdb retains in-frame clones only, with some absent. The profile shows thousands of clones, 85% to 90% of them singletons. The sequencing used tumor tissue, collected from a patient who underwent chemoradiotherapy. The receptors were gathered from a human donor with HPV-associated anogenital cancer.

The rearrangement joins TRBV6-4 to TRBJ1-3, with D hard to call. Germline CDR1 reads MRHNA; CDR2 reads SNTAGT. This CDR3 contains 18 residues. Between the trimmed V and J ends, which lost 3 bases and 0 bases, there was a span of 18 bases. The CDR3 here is CASSEGFQVPISGNTIYF. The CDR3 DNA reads TGTGCCAGCAGTGAAGGATTCCAGGTACCAATCTCTGGAAACACCATATATTTT.

The CDR3 DNA reads as TGTGCCATCAGTGGTAGACAGTCCGTGAACACTGAAGCTTTCTTT. It yields the protein CAISGRQSVNTEAFF. This sequence joins TRBV10-3 and TRBJ1-1; tentative D call: TRBD1 (5 bases). This CDR3 has 15 residues. V dropped 4 bases and J dropped 0 bases, with 12 bases sitting between them. From germline, CDR1 is ENHRY and CDR2 SYGVKD.

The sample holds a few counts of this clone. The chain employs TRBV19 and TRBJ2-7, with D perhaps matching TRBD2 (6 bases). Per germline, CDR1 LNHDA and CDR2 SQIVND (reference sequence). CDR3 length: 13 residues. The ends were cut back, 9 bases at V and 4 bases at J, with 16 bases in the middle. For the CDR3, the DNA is TGTGCCAGCCGTTCTAGCGATAGATACGAGCAGTACTTC. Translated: CASRSSDRYEQYF. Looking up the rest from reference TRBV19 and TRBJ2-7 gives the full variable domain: DGGITQSPKYLFRKEGQNVTLSCEQNLNHDAMYWYRQDPGQGLRLIYYSQIVNDFQKGDIAEGYSVSREKKESFPLTVTSAQKNPTAFYLCASRSSDRYEQYFGPGTRLTVT.

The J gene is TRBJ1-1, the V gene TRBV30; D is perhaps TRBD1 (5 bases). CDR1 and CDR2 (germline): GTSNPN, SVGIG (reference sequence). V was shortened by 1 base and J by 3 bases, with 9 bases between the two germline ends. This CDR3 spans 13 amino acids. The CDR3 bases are TGTGCCTGGAGTGCACAGGACTACACTGAAGCTTTCTTT. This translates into CAWSAQDYTEAFF.

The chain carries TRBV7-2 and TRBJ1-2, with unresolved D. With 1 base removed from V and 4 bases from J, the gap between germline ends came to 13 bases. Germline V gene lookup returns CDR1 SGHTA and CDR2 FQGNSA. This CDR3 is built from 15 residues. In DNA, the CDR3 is TGTGCCAGCAGCTTAGATGGGGATGCAGGCTATGGCTACACCTTC. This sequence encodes CASSLDGDAGYGYTF.

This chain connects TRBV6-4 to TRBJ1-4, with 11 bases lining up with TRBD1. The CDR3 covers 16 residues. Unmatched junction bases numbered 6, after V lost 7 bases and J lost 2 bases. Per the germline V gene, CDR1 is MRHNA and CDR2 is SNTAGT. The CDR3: CASIPGQGETNEKLFF. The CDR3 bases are TGTGCCAGCATCCCGGGACAGGGGGAGACTAATGAAAAACTGTTTTTT.

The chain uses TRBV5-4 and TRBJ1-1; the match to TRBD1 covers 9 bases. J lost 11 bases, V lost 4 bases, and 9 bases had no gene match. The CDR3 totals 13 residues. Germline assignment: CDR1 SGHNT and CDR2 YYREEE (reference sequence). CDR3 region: CASSSDRGREAFF. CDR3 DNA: TGTGCCAGCAGCAGCGACAGGGGGAGGGAGGCTTTCTTT. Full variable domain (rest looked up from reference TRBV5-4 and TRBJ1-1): ETGVTQSPTHLIKTRGQQVTLRCSSQSGHNTVSWYQQALGQGPQFIFQYYREEENGRGNFPPRFSGLQFPNYSSELNVNALELDDSALYLCASSSDRGREAFFGQGTRLTVV.

As DNA, the CDR3 is TGTGCCTGGGGACTAGCGGGCACCAATGAGCAGTTCTTC. It codes for CAWGLAGTNEQFF. J is TRBJ2-1 and V is TRBV30; 11 bases map to TRBD2. In germline, CDR1 is GTSNPN, CDR2 SVGIG (reference sequence). V lost 5 bases and J lost 6; bases outside the gene matches: 3. The CDR3 is 13 amino acids.

The CDR3 bases are TGTGCCAGCAGTGAAGCGGTTGCGACAGATACGCAGTATTTT. As protein: CASSEAVATDTQYF. The chain recombines TRBV2 with TRBJ2-3; D unresolved. The V and J ends lost 0 bases and 3 bases respectively, with 7 bases between them. CDR1 is SNHLY, CDR2 FYNNEI, per germline. The CDR3 is 14 amino acids. Complete variable domain (other parts from reference TRBV2 and TRBJ2-3): EPEVTQTPSHQVTQMGQEVILRCVPISNHLYFYWYRQILGQKVEFLVSFYNNEISEKSEIFDDQFSVERPDGSNFTLKIRSTKLEDSAMYFCASSEAVATDTQYFGPGTRLTVL.

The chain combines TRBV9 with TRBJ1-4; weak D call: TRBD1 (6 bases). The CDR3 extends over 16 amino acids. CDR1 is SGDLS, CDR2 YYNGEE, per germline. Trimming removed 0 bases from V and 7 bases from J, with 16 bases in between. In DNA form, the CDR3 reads TGTGCCAGCAGCGTAGGGCAGGGGCCGCCTATTGAAAAACTGTTTTTT. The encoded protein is CASSVGQGPPIEKLFF.

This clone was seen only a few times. Written as DNA, the CDR3 is TGTGCCAGCAGCCCCAGGATCACAGATACGCAGTATTTT. Translation: CASSPRITDTQYF. This sequence joins TRBV5-6 and TRBJ2-3; D not certain. Between the trimmed V and J ends, which lost 4 bases and 2 bases, there was a span of 8 bases. Germline V CDR1 and CDR2: SGHDT, YYEEEE. The CDR3 has 13 amino acids. The full variable domain, completed using reference TRBV5-6 and TRBJ2-3, is DAGVTQSPTHLIKTRGQQVTLRCSPKSGHDTVSWYQQALGQGPQFIFQYYEEEERQRGNFPDRFSGHQFPNYSSELNVNALLLGDSALYLCASSPRITDTQYFGPGTRLTVL.

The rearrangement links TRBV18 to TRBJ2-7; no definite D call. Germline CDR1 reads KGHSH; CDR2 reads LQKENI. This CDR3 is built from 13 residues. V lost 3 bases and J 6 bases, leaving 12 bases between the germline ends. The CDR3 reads CASSPGILGEQYF. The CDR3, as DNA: TGTGCCAGCTCACCTGGCATCCTCGGCGAGCAGTACTTC.

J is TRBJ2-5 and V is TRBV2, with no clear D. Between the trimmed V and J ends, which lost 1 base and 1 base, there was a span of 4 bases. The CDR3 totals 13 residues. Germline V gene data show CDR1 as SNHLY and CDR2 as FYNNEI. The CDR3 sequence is CASSEGVQETQYF. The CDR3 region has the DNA TGTGCCAGCAGTGAAGGTGTCCAAGAGACCCAGTACTTC.

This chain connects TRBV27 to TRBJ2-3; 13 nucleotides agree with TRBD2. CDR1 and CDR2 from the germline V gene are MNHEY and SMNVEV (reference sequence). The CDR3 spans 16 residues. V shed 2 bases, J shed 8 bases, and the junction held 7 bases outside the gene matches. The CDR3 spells CASSLALAGGPSTQYF. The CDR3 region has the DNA TGTGCCAGCAGTTTAGCACTAGCGGGAGGGCCGAGTACGCAGTATTTT.

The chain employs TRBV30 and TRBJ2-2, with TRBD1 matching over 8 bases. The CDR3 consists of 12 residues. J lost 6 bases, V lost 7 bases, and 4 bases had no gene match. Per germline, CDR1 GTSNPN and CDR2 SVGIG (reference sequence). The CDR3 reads CASLRGPGELFF. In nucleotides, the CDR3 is TGTGCCTCACTCAGGGGGCCCGGGGAGCTGTTTTTT.

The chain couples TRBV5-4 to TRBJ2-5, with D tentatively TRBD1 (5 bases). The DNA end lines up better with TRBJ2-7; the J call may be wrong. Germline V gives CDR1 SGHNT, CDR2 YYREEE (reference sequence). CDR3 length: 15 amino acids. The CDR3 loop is CASSLGISRVREQYF. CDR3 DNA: TGTGCCAGCAGCTTGGGTATTAGCAGGGTCCGCGAGCAGTACTTC.

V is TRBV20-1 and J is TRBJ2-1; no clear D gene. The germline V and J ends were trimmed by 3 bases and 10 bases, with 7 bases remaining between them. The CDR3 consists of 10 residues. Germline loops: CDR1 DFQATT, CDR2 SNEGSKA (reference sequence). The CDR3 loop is CSARPGEQFF. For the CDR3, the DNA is TGCAGTGCTAGGCCTGGGGAGCAGTTCTTC.

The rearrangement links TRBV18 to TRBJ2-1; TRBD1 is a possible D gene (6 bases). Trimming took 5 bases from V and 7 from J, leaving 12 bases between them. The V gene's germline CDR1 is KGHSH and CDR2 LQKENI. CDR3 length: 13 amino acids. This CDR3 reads CASSANRANEQFF. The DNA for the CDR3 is TGTGCCAGCTCAGCGAACAGGGCTAATGAGCAGTTCTTC.

The DNA for the CDR3 is TGTGCCAGCAGCCCAAGCTTTAGCGGGGATTACAATGAGCAGTTCTTC. Protein product: CASSPSFSGDYNEQFF. V usage is TRBV9 and J usage is TRBJ2-1; TRBD2 matches at 8 bases. In germline, CDR1 is SGDLS, CDR2 YYNGEE. J lost 4 bases, V lost 4 bases, and 10 bases had no gene match. CDR3 length: 16 amino acids.

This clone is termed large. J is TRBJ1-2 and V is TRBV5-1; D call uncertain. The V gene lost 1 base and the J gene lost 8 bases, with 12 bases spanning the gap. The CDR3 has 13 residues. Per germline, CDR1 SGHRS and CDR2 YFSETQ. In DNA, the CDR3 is TGCGCCAGCAGCTTGCGGAGGGAGGAAGGCTACACCTTC. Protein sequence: CASSLRREEGYTF.

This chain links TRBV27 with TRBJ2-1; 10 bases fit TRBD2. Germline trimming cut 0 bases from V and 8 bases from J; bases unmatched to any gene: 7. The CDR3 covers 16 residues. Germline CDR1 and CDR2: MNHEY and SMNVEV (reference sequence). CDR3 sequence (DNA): TGTGCCAGCAGTTTATCCGGTACTAGCGGGGTAGATGAGCAGTTCTTC. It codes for CASSLSGTSGVDEQFF.

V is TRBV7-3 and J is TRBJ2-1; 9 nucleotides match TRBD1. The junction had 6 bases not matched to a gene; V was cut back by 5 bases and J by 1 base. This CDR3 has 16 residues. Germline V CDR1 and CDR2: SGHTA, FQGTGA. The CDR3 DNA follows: TGTGCCAGCAGCCTCTACGGGACAGGGTCCTACAATGAGCAGTTCTTC. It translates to CASSLYGTGSYNEQFF.

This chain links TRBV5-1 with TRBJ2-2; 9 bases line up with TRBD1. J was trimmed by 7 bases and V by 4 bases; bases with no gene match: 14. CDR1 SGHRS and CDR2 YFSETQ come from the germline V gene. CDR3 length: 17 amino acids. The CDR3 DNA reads TGCGCCAGCAGCCCCCTCCTCCCGGGACAGGGAAACGGGGAGCTGTTTTTT. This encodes CASSPLLPGQGNGELFF.

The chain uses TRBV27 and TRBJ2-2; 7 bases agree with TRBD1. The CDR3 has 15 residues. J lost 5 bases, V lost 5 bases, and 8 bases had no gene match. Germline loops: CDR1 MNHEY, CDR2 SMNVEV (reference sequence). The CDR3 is CASSPGGLRTGELFF. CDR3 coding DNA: TGTGCCAGCAGTCCAGGGGGTCTTAGGACCGGGGAGCTGTTTTTT.

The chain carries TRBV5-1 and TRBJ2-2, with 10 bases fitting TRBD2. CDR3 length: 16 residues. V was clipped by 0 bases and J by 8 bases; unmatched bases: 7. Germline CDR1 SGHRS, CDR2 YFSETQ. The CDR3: CASSLEGTSVGGELFF. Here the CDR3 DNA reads TGCGCCAGCAGCTTGGAGGGGACTAGCGTAGGAGGGGAGCTGTTTTTT.

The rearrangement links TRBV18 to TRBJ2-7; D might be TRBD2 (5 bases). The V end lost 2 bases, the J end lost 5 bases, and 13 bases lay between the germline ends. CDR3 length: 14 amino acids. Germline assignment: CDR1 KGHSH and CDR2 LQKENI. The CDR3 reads CASSPVADSDEQYF. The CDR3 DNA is TGTGCCAGCTCACCAGTTGCGGACTCGGACGAGCAGTACTTC.

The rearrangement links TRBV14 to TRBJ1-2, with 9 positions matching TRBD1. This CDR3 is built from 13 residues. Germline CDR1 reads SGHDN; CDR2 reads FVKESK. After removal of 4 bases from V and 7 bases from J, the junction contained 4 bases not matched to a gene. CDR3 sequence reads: CASSPGTGSGYTF. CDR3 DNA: TGTGCCAGCAGCCCCGGGACAGGGTCTGGCTACACCTTC.

CDR3 DNA: TGTGCCAGCAGCCCCCAGACAGGGGACTATGGCTACACCTTC. Its protein product is CASSPQTGDYGYTF. The V and J genes are TRBV5-4 and TRBJ1-2, with 8 bases that match TRBD1. CDR3 length: 14 residues. With V trimmed by 4 bases and J by 3 bases, 5 bases remained unmatched. Germline CDR1 and CDR2: SGHNT and YYREEE (reference sequence). Variable domain in full (rest from reference TRBV5-4 and TRBJ1-2): ETGVTQSPTHLIKTRGQQVTLRCSSQSGHNTVSWYQQALGQGPQFIFQYYREEENGRGNFPPRFSGLQFPNYSSELNVNALELDDSALYLCASSPQTGDYGYTFGSGTRLTVV.